This T cell receptor (beta chain) was obtained from a study of regulatory T cells in long-lasting Graves disease. Study results and caveats: Gene preferences differed: TRBV28, TRBJ1-2, TRBJ2-5 in persistent cases. Shared public clonotypes totalled about 2,700 in persistent patients, compared with about a thousand in new patients.

The CDR3 extends over 16 amino acids. The germline V gene has CDR1 MNHEY and CDR2 SMNVEV (reference sequence). After removal of 1 base from V and 7 bases from J, the junction contained 9 bases not matched to a gene. Time point defined: persistent/refractory GD, antithyroid drugs over 5 years with positive TRAb. Scientists built the TCR library using RNA that was extracted from PBMCs. In this cohort, patients came from an endocrinology department located in Xi'an, China. HTBI primers from iRepertoire and Arm-PCR of CDR3 regions yielded the TCR beta libraries. How the authors handled the data: Samples collectively showed 62 TRBV and approximately 15 TRBJ segments. TCRdb called the multiplex PCR reads again in MiXCR, with one record for every CDR3 protein. TCRdb, not the authors, supplied the V and J calls. The sample includes some 430,000 distinct CDR3 sequences, 20% to 25% of them seen just once. This clonotype was seen ten or more times. No antigen is known for it.

The sample in question was peripheral blood mononuclear cells (PBMCs), obtained when the disease was refractory, from a patient treated with antithyroid drugs. The sequence was collected from a female donor with Graves disease. The J gene is TRBJ2-7, the V gene TRBV27; 11 nucleotides match TRBD2. The CDR3: CASSLCLAGGRCEQYF. DNA of the CDR3: TGTGCCAGCAGTTTATGCCTAGCGGGAGGCCGGTGTGAGCAGTACTTC.